These 10 T cell receptor beta chains were all obtained from the same sample, sequenced in a study of T cells in Graves' hyperthyroidism and ophthalmopathy. Amplification of TCR beta CDR3 regions used RNA as the template. A first-round RT-PCR of the TCR CDR3 used the HTBI primer set. MiXCR, applied by TCRdb to the multiplex PCR reads, yields one record per CDR3 protein. The sample contains about 250,000 distinct CDR3 sequences, over 20% of which appear only once. Sequenced: blood. All receptors derive from a woman aged 35 to 49 with Graves' ophthalmopathy.

The genes are TRBV7-2 and TRBJ2-2; 7 bases are shared with TRBD2. Germline assignment: CDR1 SGHTA and CDR2 FQGNSA. Trimming cost V 4 bases and J 8 bases; bases outside gene matches: 4. This CDR3 region has 13 residues. As DNA, the CDR3 is TGTGCCAGCAGCTCCCAAGCGGGAGGGGAGCTGTTTTTT. Amino acids: CASSSQAGGELFF.

This sequence joins TRBV5-1 and TRBJ2-2; 8 bases are shared with TRBD2. CDR1 is SGHRS and CDR2 is YFSETQ in the germline V gene. The V and J ends lost 6 bases and 7 bases, in that order; junction bases with no gene match: 11. CDR3 size: 15 residues. CDR3 amino acids: CASTPGGQFIGELFF. The CDR3, as DNA: TGCGCCAGCACCCCGGGAGGGCAGTTTATCGGGGAGCTGTTTTTT.

This clonotype was counted many times. The rearrangement joins TRBV28 to TRBJ2-7, with a possible D match to TRBD2 (5 bases). CDR3 length equals 14 residues. Deletions cut 3 bases from V and 2 bases from J, with 11 bases between. CDR1 MDHEN and CDR2 SYDVKM come from the germline V gene. For the CDR3, the DNA is TGTGCCAGCAGTTTCCAGCGGTCCGCCTACGAGCAGTACTTC. Translation: CASSFQRSAYEQYF.

This clonotype was observed a handful of times. The V gene is TRBV27, the J gene TRBJ2-1, with D unresolved. This CDR3 spans 14 amino acids. Per the germline V gene, CDR1 is MNHEY and CDR2 is SMNVEV (reference sequence). V lost 5 bases to trimming and J lost 4 bases, with 12 bases between them. CDR3 in DNA: TGTGCCAGCAGTGACATCCCTAGGTACAATGAGCAGTTCTTC. Residues: CASSDIPRYNEQFF.

The chain carries TRBV7-2 and TRBJ1-1; the match to TRBD1 covers 9 bases. Germline CDR1 is SGHTA and CDR2 is FQGNSA. Trimming removed 4 bases from V and 6 bases from J; junction bases left unmatched: 6. This CDR3 comprises 14 residues. As DNA, the CDR3 is TGTGCCAGCAGCTGGGGGGACAGGGCCCCTGAAGCTTTCTTT. It is translated as CASSWGDRAPEAFF.

This clonotype was found a few times. This sequence joins TRBV7-2 and TRBJ2-5; TRBD2 agrees at 9 bases. The V and J ends lost 2 bases and 5 bases, in that order; junction bases with no gene match: 9. Germline CDR1 and CDR2: SGHTA and FQGNSA. This CDR3 has 16 residues. CDR3 sequence (DNA): TGTGCCAGCAGCTTATATGGCGGGAGGGCCGGGGAGACCCAGTACTTC. Residues: CASSLYGGRAGETQYF.

The table lists this clonotype with a few counts. V is TRBV6-1 and J is TRBJ1-5; D might be TRBD1 (5 bases). The germline V and J ends were trimmed by 7 bases and 6 bases, with 13 bases remaining between them. The CDR3 is 13 amino acids. Germline V gene data show CDR1 as MNHNS and CDR2 as SASEGT. The chain's CDR3 is CASNTGTVQPQHF. CDR3 sequence (DNA): TGTGCCAGCAACACCGGGACCGTTCAGCCCCAGCATTTT.

This clonotype was counted ten times or more. The chain uses TRBV28 and TRBJ2-7; 7 nucleotides align to TRBD1. Germline V gives CDR1 MDHEN, CDR2 SYDVKM. The CDR3 contains 13 residues. Losses at the gene ends were 6 bases for V and 3 bases for J; bases not matched to a gene: 5. The CDR3 spells CASSPTGSYEQYF. CDR3 sequence (DNA): TGTGCCAGCAGCCCGACAGGGAGCTACGAGCAGTACTTC.

In its sample, this clonotype was seen many times. This chain uses TRBV2 with TRBJ2-2; TRBD2 agrees at 7 bases. Germline V lookup: CDR1 SNHLY, CDR2 FYNNEI. The CDR3 sequence is 13 residues long. CDR3 sequence reads: CVTSLGGPGELFF. Here the CDR3 DNA reads TGTGTCACCTCGCTGGGAGGGCCCGGGGAGCTGTTTTTT.

This clonotype was seen only a few times. The rearrangement uses TRBV5-5 and TRBJ2-7; D may be TRBD1 (5 bases). Trimming took 4 bases from V and 0 from J, leaving 14 bases between them. CDR3 length equals 15 residues. The V gene's germline CDR1 is SGHKS and CDR2 YYEKEE (reference sequence). Here the CDR3 reads CASSLDSLSSYEQYF. CDR3 bases: TGTGCCAGCAGCCTCGACAGCTTGAGCTCCTACGAGCAGTACTTC.